This T cell receptor (beta chain) was recovered during a study of shared clonotypes between healthy human individuals. Recent vaccinations or acute infections were absent in the healthy HIV-negative adult donors. Clones were read by immunoSEQ multiplex PCR, and TCRdb kept only the in-frame ones, dropping some. The profile covers 2 million to 2.5 million clones, with approximately 95% appearing a single time and roughly 0.13% taken by the ten largest. The CDR3 totals 16 residues. Trimming pared 0 bases from V and 6 bases from J, leaving 18 bases between. Germline values: CDR1 SGHRS, CDR2 YFSETQ. Comments on this clone: Its antigen remains unidentified.

Study conclusions and caveats: A handful of donors showed sharing of approximately 5% of naive CD4 clonotypes.

The receptor comes from a man between 18 and 35 years old in good health. Sequencing used naive CD4+ T cells sorted from blood. Documented subset: CD45RA+ positively selected. The chain has TRBV5-1 and TRBJ1-2; D remains unclear. The CDR3 spells CASSLAPTSQGNGYTF. Written as DNA, the CDR3 is TGCGCCAGCAGCTTGGCCCCGACATCCCAAGGCAATGGCTACACCTTC.